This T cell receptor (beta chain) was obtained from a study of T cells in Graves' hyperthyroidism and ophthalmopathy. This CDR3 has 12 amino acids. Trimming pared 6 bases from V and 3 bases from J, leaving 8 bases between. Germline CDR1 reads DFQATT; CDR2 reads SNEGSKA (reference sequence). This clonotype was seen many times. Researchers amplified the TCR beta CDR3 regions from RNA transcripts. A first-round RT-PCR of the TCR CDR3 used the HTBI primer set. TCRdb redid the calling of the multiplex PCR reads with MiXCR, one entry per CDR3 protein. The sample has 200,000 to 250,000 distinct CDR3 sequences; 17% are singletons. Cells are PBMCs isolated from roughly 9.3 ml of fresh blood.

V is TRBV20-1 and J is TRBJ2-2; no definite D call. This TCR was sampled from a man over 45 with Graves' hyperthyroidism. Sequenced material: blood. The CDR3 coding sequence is TGCAGTGCGAGGTGGCACACCGGGGAGCTGTTTTTT. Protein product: CSARWHTGELFF.